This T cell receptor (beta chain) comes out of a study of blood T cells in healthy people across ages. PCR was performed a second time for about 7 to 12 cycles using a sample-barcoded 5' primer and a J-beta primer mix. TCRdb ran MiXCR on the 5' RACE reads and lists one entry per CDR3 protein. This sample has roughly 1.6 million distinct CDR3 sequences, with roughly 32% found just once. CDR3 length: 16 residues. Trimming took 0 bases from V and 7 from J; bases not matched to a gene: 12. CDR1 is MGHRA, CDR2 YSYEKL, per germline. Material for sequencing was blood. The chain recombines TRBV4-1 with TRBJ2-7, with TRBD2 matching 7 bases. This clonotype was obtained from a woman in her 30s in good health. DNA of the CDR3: TGCGCCAGCAGCCAAGATCGGGCTAGCGGTGAGTGGGAGCAGTACTTC. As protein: CASSQDRASGEWEQYF.